Given below is one T cell receptor (beta chain) in context. Its antigen is unknown. This entry belongs to a study of cytomegalovirus exposure and HLA in healthy donors. Study-level points and caveats: Earlier analysis yielded a pattern in which most TCR beta V segments were productive about 87% or about 30% of the time. The authors listed around 150 TCR beta chains as cytomegalovirus-associated.

Germline V lookup: CDR1 ENHRY, CDR2 SYGVKD. This CDR3 is built from 15 residues. Trimming took off 2 bases at V and 4 bases at J, with 12 bases between the two ends. The primer mix had 60 Vbeta and 13 Jbeta primers. Sequencing used immunoSEQ multiplex PCR; TCRdb keeps in-frame clones, though not all of them. The sample consists of 90,000 to 120,000 clones, approximately 76% of them appearing once. The rearrangement links TRBV10-3 to TRBJ2-1, with D possibly being TRBD2 (5 bases). This TCR came from a man aged 18 to 29 in good health and CMV-seronegative. The sequenced sample was PBMCs. CDR3: CAISEQTREYNEQFF. The CDR3 bases are TGTGCCATCAGTGAGCAGACAAGGGAGTACAATGAGCAGTTCTTC.